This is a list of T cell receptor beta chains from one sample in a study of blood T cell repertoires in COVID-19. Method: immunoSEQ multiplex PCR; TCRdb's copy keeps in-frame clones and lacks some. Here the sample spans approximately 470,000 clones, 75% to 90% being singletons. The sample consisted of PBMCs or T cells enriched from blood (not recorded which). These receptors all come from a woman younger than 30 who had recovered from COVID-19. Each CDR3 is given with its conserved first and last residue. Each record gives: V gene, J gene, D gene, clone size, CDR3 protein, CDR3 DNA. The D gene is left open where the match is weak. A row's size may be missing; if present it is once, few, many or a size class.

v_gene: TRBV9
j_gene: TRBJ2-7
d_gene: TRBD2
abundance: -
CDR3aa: CASSLTSGPYEQYF
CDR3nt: TGTGCCAGCAGCCTGACTAGCGGGCCGTACGAGCAGTACTTC

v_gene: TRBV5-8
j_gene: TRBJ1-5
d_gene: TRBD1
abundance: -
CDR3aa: CASGTGELSNQPQHF
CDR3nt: TGTGCCAGCGGGACAGGGGAATTAAGCAATCAGCCCCAGCATTTT

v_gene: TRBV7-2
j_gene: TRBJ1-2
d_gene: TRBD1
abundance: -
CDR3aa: CASSLAPPGQGARYGYTF
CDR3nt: TGTGCCAGCAGCTTAGCCCCTCCGGGACAGGGGGCGCGGTATGGCTACACCTTC

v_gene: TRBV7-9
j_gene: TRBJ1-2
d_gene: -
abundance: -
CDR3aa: CASSLAYGSGWGGYTF
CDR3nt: TGTGCCAGCAGCTTAGCGTATGGATCGGGATGGGGTGGCTACACCTTC

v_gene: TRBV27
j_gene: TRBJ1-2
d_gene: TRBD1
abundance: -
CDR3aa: CASSSPRTGRSDGYTF
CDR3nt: TGTGCCAGCAGTTCACCCAGGACAGGGCGTTCCGATGGCTACACCTTC

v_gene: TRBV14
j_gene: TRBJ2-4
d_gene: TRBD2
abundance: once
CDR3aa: CASSLAGGRGNIQYF
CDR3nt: TGTGCCAGCAGCCTAGCGGGGGGCCGGGGGAACATTCAGTACTTC

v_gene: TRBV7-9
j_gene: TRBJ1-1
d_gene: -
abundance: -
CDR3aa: CASSFSGGNTEAFF
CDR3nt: TGTGCCAGCAGCTTTAGCGGGGGGAACACTGAAGCTTTCTTT

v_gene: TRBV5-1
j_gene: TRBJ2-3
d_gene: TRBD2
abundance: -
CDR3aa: CASSSTSPTDTQYF
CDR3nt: TGCGCCAGCAGCTCGACTAGCCCCACAGATACGCAGTATTTT

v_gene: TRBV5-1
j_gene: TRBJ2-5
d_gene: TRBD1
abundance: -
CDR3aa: CASSPRQGELGETQYF
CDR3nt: TGCGCCAGCAGCCCCCGACAGGGGGAATTGGGAGAGACCCAGTACTTC

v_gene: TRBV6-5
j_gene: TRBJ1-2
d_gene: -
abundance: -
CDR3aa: CASSSFLSQGDGYTF
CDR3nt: TGTGCCAGCAGTTCGTTCCTTTCACAGGGAGACGGCTACACCTTC

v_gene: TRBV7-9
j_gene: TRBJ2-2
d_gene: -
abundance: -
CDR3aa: CASSLLSGIGGELFF
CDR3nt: TGTGCCAGCAGCTTATTATCAGGGATCGGCGGGGAGCTGTTTTTT

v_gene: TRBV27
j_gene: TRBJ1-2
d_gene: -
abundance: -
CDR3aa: CASSLRETGYGYTF
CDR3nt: TGTGCCAGCAGTTTAAGGGAAACAGGCTATGGCTACACCTTC

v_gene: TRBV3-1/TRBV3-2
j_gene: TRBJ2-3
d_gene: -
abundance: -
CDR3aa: CASRERSTQYF
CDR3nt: TGTGCCAGCAGAGAGAGGAGCACGCAGTATTTT

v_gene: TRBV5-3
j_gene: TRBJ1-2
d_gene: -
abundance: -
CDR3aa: CAGLDSPYGYTF
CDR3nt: TGTGCCGGGTTAGACAGCCCCTATGGCTACACCTTC

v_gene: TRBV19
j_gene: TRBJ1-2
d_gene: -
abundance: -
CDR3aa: CASSTPRRGYTF
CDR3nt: TGTGCCAGTAGTACCCCTCGTCGGGGCTACACCTTC

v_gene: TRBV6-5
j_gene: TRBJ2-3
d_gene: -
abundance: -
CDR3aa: CASSYMYTDTQYF
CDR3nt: TGTGCCAGCAGTTATATGTACACAGATACGCAGTATTTT

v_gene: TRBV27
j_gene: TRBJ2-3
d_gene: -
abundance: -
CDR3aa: CASDPLGGRADTQYF
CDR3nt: TGTGCCAGCGATCCGTTGGGGGGGCGCGCAGATACGCAGTATTTT